The 3 T cell receptor beta chains listed next were all sequenced from one sample in a study of siplizumab effects on memory and regulatory T cells (dated by TCRdb to between 2019 and 2020). Receptor libraries were prepared by the immunoSEQ multiplex PCR assay. The table was pulled from immuneACCESS by TCRdb, which kept in-frame rearrangements only. Such tables lose some clones; where checked, under half of the loss comes from unresolved V genes, and the rest has no known cause. Recorded for this sample are some 100,000 clones; roughly 92% of them occurred a single time. Around 0.6% of the sample is in the top ten clones. Specimen: Tregs sorted from blood. The source is a human donor in good health.

This clone was seen once. CDR3 loop: CATRSTVGLGSGGNEQYF. The CDR3 nucleotides are TGCGCCACCCGCTCCACGGTGGGGCTTGGGAGTGGGGGCAACGAGCAGTACTTC. The J gene is TRBJ2-7, the V gene TRBV5-1; D is perhaps TRBD1 (6 bases). Germline V CDR1 and CDR2: SGHRS, YFSETQ. This CDR3 has 18 residues. Trimming took off 9 bases at V and 5 bases at J, with 33 bases between the two ends.

The chain has TRBV7-8 and TRBJ1-5, with unresolved D. The CDR3 has 16 amino acids. V lost 1 base and J 5 bases, leaving 15 bases between the germline ends. Germline V gives CDR1 SGHVS, CDR2 FQNEAQ. DNA of the CDR3: TGTGCCAGCAGCTTAGAGGGTGGAGTCCTTCATCAGCCCCAGCATTTT. Encoded protein: CASSLEGGVLHQPQHF.

In this sample, this clone turned up once. The V gene is TRBV21-1, the J gene TRBJ2-7; TRBD2 was called by the table and not checked on the DNA. TRBV21-1 is flagged as a pseudogene. There are 15 residues in the CDR3. In DNA form, the CDR3 reads TGTGCCAGCAGCAAAAACAGCGGGACCACCTACGAGCAGTACTTC. Its translation: CASSKNSGTTYEQYF.